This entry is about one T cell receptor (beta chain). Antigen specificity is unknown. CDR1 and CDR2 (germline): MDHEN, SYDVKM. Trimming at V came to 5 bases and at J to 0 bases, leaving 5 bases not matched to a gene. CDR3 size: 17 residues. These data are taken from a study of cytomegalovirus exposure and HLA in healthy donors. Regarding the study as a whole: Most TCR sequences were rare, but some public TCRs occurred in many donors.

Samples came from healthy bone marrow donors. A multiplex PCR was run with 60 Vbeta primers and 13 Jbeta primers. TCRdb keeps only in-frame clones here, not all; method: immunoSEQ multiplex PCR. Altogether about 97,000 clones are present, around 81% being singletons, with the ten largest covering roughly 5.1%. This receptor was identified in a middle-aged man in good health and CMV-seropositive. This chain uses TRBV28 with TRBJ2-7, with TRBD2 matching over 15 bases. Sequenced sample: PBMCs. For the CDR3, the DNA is TGTGCCAGCAGTCGCGGACTAGCGGGAGGGCCCTCCTACGAGCAGTACTTC. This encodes CASSRGLAGGPSYEQYF.